A selection of T cell receptor beta chains follows, all from one sample in a study of control samples from healthy donors and cancer patients. Repertoires were generated with immunoSEQ multiplex PCR, while TCRdb's copy carries only in-frame clones and drops some. The table shows about 100,000 clones, with about 90% occurring only once. The sample consisted of blood. These receptors came from a man under 40 in good health. The CDR3 runs from the conserved cysteine through the conserved F or W. The D gene is left open where the match is weak. For some rows the clone size is stated as once, few or many, or as a class when expanded; others skip it.

d_call: TRBD2; clone_size: -; v_call: TRBV9; j_call: TRBJ2-1; cdr3_aa: CASSVPVSGRESSYNEQFF; cdr3_nt: TGTGCCAGCAGCGTACCGGTTAGCGGGAGGGAAAGCTCCTACAATGAGCAGTTCTTC
d_call: -; clone_size: -; v_call: TRBV10-3; j_call: TRBJ1-1; cdr3_aa: CAISGGTVNTEAFF; cdr3_nt: TGTGCCATCAGTGGGGGGACGGTGAACACTGAAGCTTTCTTT
d_call: TRBD1; clone_size: -; v_call: TRBV9; j_call: TRBJ1-6; cdr3_aa: CASSVAGTDNSPLHF; cdr3_nt: TGTGCCAGCAGCGTAGCTGGGACAGATAATTCACCCCTCCACTTT
d_call: -; clone_size: few; v_call: TRBV18; j_call: TRBJ2-2; cdr3_aa: CASSPLRAENTGELFF; cdr3_nt: TGTGCCAGCTCACCACTGCGGGCCGAGAACACCGGGGAGCTGTTTTTT
d_call: -; clone_size: -; v_call: TRBV5-1; j_call: TRBJ2-7; cdr3_aa: CASSLGRLERVEQYF; cdr3_nt: TGCGCCAGCAGCTTGGGTCGGTTAGAACGGGTCGAGCAGTACTTC
d_call: -; clone_size: -; v_call: TRBV7-8; j_call: TRBJ2-7; cdr3_aa: CASSSVGTEQYF; cdr3_nt: TGTGCCAGCAGCTCCGTAGGGACCGAGCAGTACTTC
d_call: -; clone_size: -; v_call: TRBV11-2; j_call: TRBJ2-7; cdr3_aa: CASSLDMGHEQYF; cdr3_nt: TGTGCCAGCAGCTTAGATATGGGGCACGAGCAGTACTTC
d_call: -; clone_size: -; v_call: TRBV30; j_call: TRBJ2-5; cdr3_aa: CAWSESSETQYF; cdr3_nt: TGTGCCTGGAGTGAGTCCTCAGAGACCCAGTACTTC
d_call: -; clone_size: -; v_call: TRBV9; j_call: TRBJ1-2; cdr3_aa: CASRQDSYGYTF; cdr3_nt: TGTGCCAGCAGACAGGATTCCTATGGCTACACCTTC
d_call: TRBD2; clone_size: -; v_call: TRBV3-1/TRBV3-2; j_call: TRBJ2-3; cdr3_aa: CASSPSTSGNTDTQYF; cdr3_nt: TGTGCCAGCAGCCCTTCGACTAGCGGGAACACAGATACGCAGTATTTT
d_call: TRBD2; clone_size: -; v_call: TRBV6-2/TRBV6-3; j_call: TRBJ2-3; cdr3_aa: CASSYSASGSVDTQYF; cdr3_nt: TGTGCCAGCAGTTACTCGGCTAGCGGGAGTGTGGATACGCAGTATTTT
d_call: -; clone_size: -; v_call: TRBV5-4; j_call: TRBJ1-2; cdr3_aa: CASSSGNDGYTF; cdr3_nt: TGTGCCAGCAGCTCCGGAAACGATGGCTACACCTTC
d_call: -; clone_size: -; v_call: TRBV4-2; j_call: TRBJ2-3; cdr3_aa: CASRRTLESTDTQYF; cdr3_nt: TGTGCCAGCAGACGGACCCTTGAGAGCACAGATACGCAGTATTTT
d_call: TRBD1; clone_size: -; v_call: TRBV28; j_call: TRBJ1-1; cdr3_aa: CASSGQGAITEAFF; cdr3_nt: TGTGCCAGCAGTGGACAGGGGGCAATTACTGAAGCTTTCTTT
d_call: -; clone_size: -; v_call: TRBV4-1; j_call: TRBJ2-1; cdr3_aa: CASMGGNSYNEQFF; cdr3_nt: TGCGCCAGCATGGGCGGTAACTCCTACAATGAGCAGTTCTTC
d_call: -; clone_size: -; v_call: TRBV6-2/TRBV6-3; j_call: TRBJ2-2; cdr3_aa: CASSRTGELFF; cdr3_nt: TGTGCCAGCAGCCGCACCGGGGAGCTGTTTTTT
d_call: -; clone_size: -; v_call: TRBV27; j_call: TRBJ1-4; cdr3_aa: CASSPQENEKLFF; cdr3_nt: TGTGCCAGCAGTCCCCAGGAAAATGAAAAACTGTTTTTT
d_call: -; clone_size: -; v_call: TRBV28; j_call: TRBJ2-7; cdr3_aa: CASSLSGPPYEQYF; cdr3_nt: TGTGCCAGCAGTTTAAGCGGGCCCCCTTACGAGCAGTACTTC
d_call: -; clone_size: -; v_call: TRBV10-2; j_call: TRBJ2-7; cdr3_aa: CASSYAGRGSYEQYF; cdr3_nt: TGCGCCAGCAGTTACGCAGGGCGAGGGTCCTACGAGCAGTACTTC
d_call: -; clone_size: -; v_call: TRBV30; j_call: TRBJ2-1; cdr3_aa: CAWSVSQTNEQFF; cdr3_nt: TGTGCCTGGAGTGTATCACAGACCAATGAGCAGTTCTTC
d_call: -; clone_size: -; v_call: TRBV11-2; j_call: TRBJ2-4; cdr3_aa: CASTPRIAKNIQYF; cdr3_nt: TGTGCCAGCACCCCAAGGATAGCCAAAAACATTCAGTACTTC
d_call: TRBD1; clone_size: -; v_call: TRBV7-8; j_call: TRBJ2-1; cdr3_aa: CASSPRGPFRFF; cdr3_nt: TGTGCCAGCAGCCCCAGGGGGCCTTTCAGGTTCTTC
d_call: -; clone_size: once; v_call: TRBV6-5; j_call: TRBJ1-2; cdr3_aa: CASTLLRQESYTF; cdr3_nt: TGTGCCAGCACCCTGCTGCGCCAGGAGAGCTACACCTTC
d_call: TRBD2; clone_size: -; v_call: TRBV5-4; j_call: TRBJ2-3; cdr3_aa: CASSLVGTSADTQYF; cdr3_nt: TGTGCCAGCAGCTTGGTTGGGACTAGCGCAGATACGCAGTATTTT
d_call: -; clone_size: -; v_call: TRBV7-3; j_call: TRBJ2-3; cdr3_aa: CASSLQGAGADTQYF; cdr3_nt: TGTGCCAGCAGCCTACAGGGAGCGGGTGCAGATACGCAGTATTTT
d_call: -; clone_size: once; v_call: TRBV7-9; j_call: TRBJ1-1; cdr3_aa: CASSPREGRTEAFF; cdr3_nt: TGTGCCAGCAGCCCCCGGGAGGGGAGGACTGAAGCTTTCTTT
d_call: TRBD2; clone_size: -; v_call: TRBV11-2; j_call: TRBJ2-6; cdr3_aa: CASSLELGLAYSGANVLTF; cdr3_nt: TGTGCCAGCAGCTTAGAGCTAGGACTAGCATATTCTGGGGCCAACGTCCTGACTTTC
d_call: -; clone_size: few; v_call: TRBV14; j_call: TRBJ2-1; cdr3_aa: CASSPFAGYQYNEQFF; cdr3_nt: TGTGCCAGCAGCCCCTTCGCAGGTTACCAATACAATGAGCAGTTCTTC
d_call: -; clone_size: once; v_call: TRBV7-2; j_call: TRBJ1-1; cdr3_aa: CASSEIGTGNTEAFF; cdr3_nt: TGTGCCAGCAGCGAAATTGGGACGGGGAACACTGAAGCTTTCTTT
d_call: -; clone_size: -; v_call: TRBV28; j_call: TRBJ1-2; cdr3_aa: CASLSRGYGYTF; cdr3_nt: TGTGCCAGTCTAAGTAGGGGGTATGGCTACACCTTC
d_call: -; clone_size: -; v_call: TRBV28; j_call: TRBJ1-5; cdr3_aa: CASSGGTQSNQPQHF; cdr3_nt: TGTGCCAGCAGCGGGGGGACACAGAGCAATCAGCCCCAGCATTTT
d_call: -; clone_size: -; v_call: TRBV4-1; j_call: TRBJ2-1; cdr3_aa: CASSQGGAGPDKQFF; cdr3_nt: TGCGCCAGCAGCCAAGGAGGGGCCGGCCCGGATAAGCAGTTCTTC
d_call: -; clone_size: -; v_call: TRBV19; j_call: TRBJ1-1; cdr3_aa: CASSIDPTPEGTEAFF; cdr3_nt: TGTGCCAGTAGTATAGATCCCACTCCGGAGGGGACTGAAGCTTTCTTT
d_call: TRBD1; clone_size: -; v_call: TRBV7-6; j_call: TRBJ2-5; cdr3_aa: CASSYEQGARGETQYF; cdr3_nt: TGTGCCAGCAGCTACGAACAGGGGGCAAGGGGTGAGACCCAGTACTTC
d_call: -; clone_size: -; v_call: TRBV3-1/TRBV3-2; j_call: TRBJ2-7; cdr3_aa: CASSQVTGTYEQYF; cdr3_nt: TGTGCCAGCAGCCAAGTGACAGGAACCTACGAGCAGTACTTC
d_call: -; clone_size: few; v_call: TRBV5-1; j_call: TRBJ2-5; cdr3_aa: CASSFGGQETQYF; cdr3_nt: TGCGCCAGCAGCTTCGGTGGTCAGGAGACCCAGTACTTC
d_call: -; clone_size: -; v_call: TRBV7-9; j_call: TRBJ1-2; cdr3_aa: CASSSSGTLAYGYTF; cdr3_nt: TGTGCCAGCAGCTCGTCCGGGACTCTAGCCTATGGCTACACCTTC